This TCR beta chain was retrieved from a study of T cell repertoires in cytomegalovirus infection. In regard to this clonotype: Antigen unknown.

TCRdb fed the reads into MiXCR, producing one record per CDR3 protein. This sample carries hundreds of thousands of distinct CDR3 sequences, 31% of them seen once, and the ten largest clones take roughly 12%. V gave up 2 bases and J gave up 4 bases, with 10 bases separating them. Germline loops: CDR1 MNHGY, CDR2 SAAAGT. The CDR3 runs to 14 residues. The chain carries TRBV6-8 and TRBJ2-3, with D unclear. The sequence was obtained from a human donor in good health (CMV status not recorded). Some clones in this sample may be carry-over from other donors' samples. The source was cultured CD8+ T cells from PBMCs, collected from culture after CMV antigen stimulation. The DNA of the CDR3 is TGTGCCAGCAGTTACCGGGTGCAGTCAGATACGCAGTATTTT. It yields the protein CASSYRVQSDTQYF.